Described below is a single TCR beta chain sequence and its context. What it binds is unknown. This record comes from a study of cytomegalovirus exposure and HLA in healthy donors. Clones were sequenced by immunoSEQ multiplex PCR, and TCRdb holds only the in-frame ones, with some missing. The sample holds over 200,000 clones; roughly 80% are singletons and the top ten take 4.5% to 6%. Study-wide points: Cytomegalovirus status was reportedly diagnosed by the classifier with high sensitivity and specificity. In the 120 validation repertoires, about 94% of cluster scores exceeded 0, per a later analysis.

Germline V gene sequence: CDR1 SGHRS, CDR2 YFSETQ. This CDR3 has 15 amino acids. Trimming cost V 0 bases and J 8 bases, with 17 bases left between them. The rearrangement joins TRBV5-1 to TRBJ1-2; no clear D gene. The material sequenced was PBMCs. The sequence was collected from a woman under 30 in good health and CMV-seronegative. Here the CDR3 DNA reads TGCGCCAGCAGCTTGGCCGGCAGGTTAAGTGGCGGCTACACCTTC. Protein product: CASSLAGRLSGGYTF.